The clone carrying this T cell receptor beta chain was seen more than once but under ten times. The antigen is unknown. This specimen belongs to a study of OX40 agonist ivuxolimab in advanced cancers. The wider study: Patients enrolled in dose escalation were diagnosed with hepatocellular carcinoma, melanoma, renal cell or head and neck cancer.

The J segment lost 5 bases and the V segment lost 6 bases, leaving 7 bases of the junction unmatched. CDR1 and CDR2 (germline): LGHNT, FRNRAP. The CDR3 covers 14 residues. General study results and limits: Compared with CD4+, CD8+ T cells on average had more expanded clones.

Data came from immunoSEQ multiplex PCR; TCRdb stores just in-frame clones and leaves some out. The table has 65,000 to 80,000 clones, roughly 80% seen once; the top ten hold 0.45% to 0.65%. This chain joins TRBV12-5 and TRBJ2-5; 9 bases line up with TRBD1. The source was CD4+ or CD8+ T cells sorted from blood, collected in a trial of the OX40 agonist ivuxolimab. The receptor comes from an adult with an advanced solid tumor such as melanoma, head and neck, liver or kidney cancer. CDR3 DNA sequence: TGTGCTAGTGGACCGGGACAGGGTTTCGAGACCCAGTACTTC. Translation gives CASGPGQGFETQYF.